Sequencing of this T cell receptor beta chain was carried out in a study of blood T cell repertoires in COVID-19. Study details: Italy, Spain and the United States were the sources of the convalescent and acute COVID-19 samples. T cells, B-cell-depleted T cells, or PBMCs provided the cDNA or gDNA that served as material.

Source study methods: Nucleated cell number was recorded as an estimate derived from reference gene primer amplification. Sequencing used immunoSEQ multiplex PCR; TCRdb keeps in-frame clones, though not all of them. V and J calls and clone size follow that table, whereas D and trimming were derived from the DNA. The table shows 150,000 to 200,000 clones, with roughly 85% occurring only once. This clonotype originated in a man aged 55 to 70 with active or convalescent COVID-19. The sequencing input was peripheral blood.

The CDR3 DNA reads as TGTGCCAGCAGCTTGAGAACACCGAACCCCTACGAGCAGTACTTC. It yields the protein CASSLRTPNPYEQYF. The chain joins TRBV5-6 to TRBJ2-7; D not resolved. This CDR3 contains 15 residues. Per germline, CDR1 SGHDT and CDR2 YYEEEE. Trimming pared 1 base from V and 2 bases from J, leaving 13 bases between.